A selection of T cell receptor beta chains follows, all from one sample in a study of blood T cell repertoires in COVID-19. Sequenced by immunoSEQ multiplex PCR; TCRdb stores in-frame clones only, minus some. The sample holds approximately 63,000 clones, around 87% seen once. The sample consisted of peripheral blood. These receptors were collected from a woman aged 60 to 75 with COVID-19, enrolled during active disease. Each CDR3 is given with its conserved first and last residue. The order of the fields is clone size, D gene, J gene, V gene, CDR3 DNA, CDR3 protein. A D gene is named only where the DNA matches it firmly. Where a row states a size, it is once, few, many or the class of an expanded clone; other rows omit it.

size: once
D: TRBD1
J: TRBJ2-7
V: TRBV30
DNA: TGTGCCCTGATGGACAGGGGGAAACCCTACGAGCAGTACTTC
CDR3: CALMDRGKPYEQYF

size: .
D: .
J: TRBJ1-2
V: TRBV11-2
DNA: TGTGCCAGCAGCTTAGGGACACTCTATGGCTACACCTTC
CDR3: CASSLGTLYGYTF

size: .
D: .
J: TRBJ1-4
V: TRBV28
DNA: TGTGCCAGCAGTCCGGACAATCCGGCGATCGAGTTTTTT
CDR3: CASSPDNPAIEFF

size: .
D: TRBD2
J: TRBJ2-5
V: TRBV6-2/TRBV6-3
DNA: TGTGCCAGCAGTTACTCAGGACTAGCGGGGGAGACCCAGTACTTC
CDR3: CASSYSGLAGETQYF

size: .
D: TRBD1
J: TRBJ2-5
V: TRBV19
DNA: TGTGCCACCAGGGACAGTGGGTGGGAGACCCAGTACTTC
CDR3: CATRDSGWETQYF

size: .
D: TRBD2
J: TRBJ2-7
V: TRBV4-3
DNA: TGCGCCAGCGGGGGACTAGCGGGAGTGGGTGAGCAGTACTTC
CDR3: CASGGLAGVGEQYF

size: once
D: .
J: TRBJ2-7
V: TRBV10-2
DNA: TGCGCCAGCAGTGAGACCGGGACACTAGGATACGAGCAGTACTTC
CDR3: CASSETGTLGYEQYF

size: .
D: TRBD1
J: TRBJ1-3
V: TRBV5-6
DNA: TGTGCCAGCAGCTTGGCAGGGGGTTCTGGAAACACCATATATTTT
CDR3: CASSLAGGSGNTIYF

size: .
D: .
J: TRBJ2-7
V: TRBV6-1
DNA: TGTGCCAGCAGTGTTTTAGGGGGGGACGAGCAGTACTTC
CDR3: CASSVLGGDEQYF

size: .
D: .
J: TRBJ2-7
V: TRBV27
DNA: TGTGCCAGCAGTTTTGGGTGCGGAGCCTACGAGCAGTACTTC
CDR3: CASSFGCGAYEQYF

size: .
D: .
J: TRBJ1-2
V: TRBV19
DNA: TGTGCCAGTAGCAGGTCGAATCCTAACTATGGCTACACCTTC
CDR3: CASSRSNPNYGYTF

size: .
D: TRBD2
J: TRBJ2-7
V: TRBV9
DNA: TGTGCCAGCAGCGAGCGGGGGCCGTCGTACAGCGATAAATACGAGCAGTACTTC
CDR3: CASSERGPSYSDKYEQYF

size: .
D: .
J: TRBJ2-5
V: TRBV5-4
DNA: TGTGCCAGCAGCCCTTCCCAAGAGACCCAGTACTTC
CDR3: CASSPSQETQYF

size: .
D: .
J: TRBJ2-7
V: TRBV7-6
DNA: TGTGCCAGCAGCTTAGGTGTTGGACTCGAATCCTACGAGCAGTACTTC
CDR3: CASSLGVGLESYEQYF

size: .
D: TRBD1
J: TRBJ1-5
V: TRBV19
DNA: TGTGCCAGTAGCGCGGACAGGCCCAGGGGACAGCCCCAGCATTTT
CDR3: CASSADRPRGQPQHF

size: .
D: .
J: TRBJ2-2
V: TRBV2
DNA: TGTGCCAGTTGGACAACCGCCTCGAACACCGGGGAGCTGTTTTTT
CDR3: CASWTTASNTGELFF

size: .
D: .
J: TRBJ1-1
V: TRBV29-1
DNA: TGCAGCGTTGCCAACCGGGACACAACGATCGAAGCTTTCTTT
CDR3: CSVANRDTTIEAFF

size: .
D: TRBD1
J: TRBJ2-1
V: TRBV30
DNA: TGTGCCTGGGGGGGACAGTACAATGAGCAGTTCTTC
CDR3: CAWGGQYNEQFF

size: once
D: .
J: TRBJ1-2
V: TRBV11-1
DNA: TGTGCCAGCAGCCGGACCGACAGGTACTATGGCTACACCTTC
CDR3: CASSRTDRYYGYTF

size: .
D: .
J: TRBJ1-1
V: TRBV29-1
DNA: TGCAGCGTCGACACGGGGGTTGAAGCTTTCTTT
CDR3: CSVDTGVEAFF

size: .
D: .
J: TRBJ1-4
V: TRBV7-3
DNA: TGTGCCAGCAGCTTAAATTCCGGGAGCGGTGAAAAACTGTTTTTT
CDR3: CASSLNSGSGEKLFF

size: .
D: TRBD1
J: TRBJ2-2
V: TRBV19
DNA: TGTGCCAGTAGCCCGGGACAGCTCAACACCGGGGAGCTGTTTTTT
CDR3: CASSPGQLNTGELFF

size: .
D: TRBD2
J: TRBJ2-1
V: TRBV6-6
DNA: TGTGCCAGCAGAGGGAGGGCCTCAAGCAATGAGCAGTTCTTC
CDR3: CASRGRASSNEQFF

size: once
D: TRBD1
J: TRBJ1-5
V: TRBV7-9
DNA: TGTGCCAGCAGCTTAGCGGGACAGCCCAATCAGCCCCAGCATTTT
CDR3: CASSLAGQPNQPQHF

size: .
D: TRBD2
J: TRBJ2-5
V: TRBV30
DNA: TGTGCCTTCGGACTAGCGGGAGGTAGTTGGGAGACCCAGTACTTC
CDR3: CAFGLAGGSWETQYF

size: .
D: .
J: TRBJ2-3
V: TRBV11-2
DNA: TGTGCCAGCAGCTTAGCGGGTCCAGATACGCAGTATTTT
CDR3: CASSLAGPDTQYF

size: .
D: TRBD1
J: TRBJ2-3
V: TRBV28
DNA: TGTGCCTCGGCCCCCGGGACAGCCTTCACAGATACGCAGTATTTT
CDR3: CASAPGTAFTDTQYF

size: .
D: .
J: TRBJ1-4
V: TRBV9
DNA: TGTGCCAGCAGCGTAGGGGCAGGGGCTAATGAAAAACTGTTTTTT
CDR3: CASSVGAGANEKLFF

size: .
D: .
J: TRBJ1-4
V: TRBV27
DNA: TGTGCCAGCAGTCCCAATTCCAAGGGGGATGAAAAACTGTTTTTT
CDR3: CASSPNSKGDEKLFF

size: .
D: TRBD2
J: TRBJ2-3
V: TRBV12-3/TRBV12-4
DNA: TGTGCCAGCAGTTTGCGGGGGACAGATACGCAGTATTTT
CDR3: CASSLRGTDTQYF

size: .
D: .
J: TRBJ1-2
V: TRBV7-9
DNA: TGTGCCAGCAGCTCGGTCAGGGGACGGGACTATGGCTACACCTTC
CDR3: CASSSVRGRDYGYTF

size: .
D: .
J: TRBJ1-1
V: TRBV27
DNA: TGTGCCAGCAGTTTAGGGGTAGGGGGTACCACTGAAGCTTTCTTT
CDR3: CASSLGVGGTTEAFF

size: .
D: .
J: TRBJ2-3
V: TRBV7-3
DNA: TGTGCCAGCAGCTTAATAAGGGTGGGGGGAACGGGAGATACGCAGTATTTT
CDR3: CASSLIRVGGTGDTQYF

size: .
D: .
J: TRBJ1-5
V: TRBV19
DNA: TGTGCCAGTAGTATAGAGCGGCAGCCCCAGCATTTT
CDR3: CASSIERQPQHF

size: once
D: .
J: TRBJ1-3
V: TRBV14
DNA: TGTGCCAGCAGCCAAACAGGCGGATCTGGAAACACCATATATTTT
CDR3: CASSQTGGSGNTIYF

size: once
D: .
J: TRBJ2-5
V: TRBV5-1
DNA: TGCGCCAGCATCCCTGACGGGGGAGTCGGAGAGACCCAGTACTTC
CDR3: CASIPDGGVGETQYF

size: .
D: TRBD1
J: TRBJ1-4
V: TRBV24-1
DNA: TGTGCCACCAGTGATTTGCGCCGGACAGGTGATGAAAAACTGTTTTTT
CDR3: CATSDLRRTGDEKLFF

size: .
D: .
J: TRBJ1-1
V: TRBV11-3
DNA: TGTGCCAGCAGCCGGTTAGGGGGTGACACTGAAGCTTTCTTT
CDR3: CASSRLGGDTEAFF

size: .
D: .
J: TRBJ2-6
V: TRBV14
DNA: TGTGCCAGCAGCCAAGTGGGGCGATCTGGGGCCAACGTCCTGACTTTC
CDR3: CASSQVGRSGANVLTF

size: .
D: .
J: TRBJ1-2
V: TRBV10-3
DNA: TGTGCCACGACAGGAAACTATGGCTACACCTTC
CDR3: CATTGNYGYTF

size: .
D: TRBD1
J: TRBJ1-5
V: TRBV18
DNA: TGTGCCAGCTCACCGACAGGGGTATGGCAGCCCCAGCATTTT
CDR3: CASSPTGVWQPQHF